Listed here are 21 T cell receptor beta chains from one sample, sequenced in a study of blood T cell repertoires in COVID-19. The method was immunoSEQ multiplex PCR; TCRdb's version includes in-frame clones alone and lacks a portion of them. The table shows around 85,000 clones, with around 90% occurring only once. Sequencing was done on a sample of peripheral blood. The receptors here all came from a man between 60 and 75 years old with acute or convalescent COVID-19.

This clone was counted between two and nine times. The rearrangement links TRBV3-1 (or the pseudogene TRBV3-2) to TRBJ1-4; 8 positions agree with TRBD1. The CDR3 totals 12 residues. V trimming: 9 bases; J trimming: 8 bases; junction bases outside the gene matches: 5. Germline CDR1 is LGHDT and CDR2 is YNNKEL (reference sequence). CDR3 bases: TGTGCCAGTGCGGACAGGGCCGAAAAACTGTTTTTT. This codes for CASADRAEKLFF.

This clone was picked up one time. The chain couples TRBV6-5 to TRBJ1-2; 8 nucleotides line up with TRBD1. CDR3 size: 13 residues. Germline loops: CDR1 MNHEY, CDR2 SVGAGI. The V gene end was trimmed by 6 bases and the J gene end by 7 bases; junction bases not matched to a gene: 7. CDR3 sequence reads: CASRPGQGSGYTF. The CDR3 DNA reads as TGTGCCAGCAGGCCCGGACAGGGCTCTGGCTACACCTTC.

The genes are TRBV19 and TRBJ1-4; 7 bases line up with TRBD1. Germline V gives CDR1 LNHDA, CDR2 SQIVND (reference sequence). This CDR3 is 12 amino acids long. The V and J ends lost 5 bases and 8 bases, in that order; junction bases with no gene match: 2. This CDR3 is CASSPGGEKLFF. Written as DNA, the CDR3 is TGTGCCAGTAGTCCAGGGGGGGAAAAACTGTTTTTT.

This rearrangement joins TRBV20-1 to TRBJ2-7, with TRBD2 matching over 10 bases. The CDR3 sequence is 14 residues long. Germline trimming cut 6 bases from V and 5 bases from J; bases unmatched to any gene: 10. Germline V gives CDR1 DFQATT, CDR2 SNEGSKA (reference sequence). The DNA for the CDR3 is TGCAGTGCAAGTCCCGCTGGGACTAGCGACGAGCAGTACTTC. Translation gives CSASPAGTSDEQYF.

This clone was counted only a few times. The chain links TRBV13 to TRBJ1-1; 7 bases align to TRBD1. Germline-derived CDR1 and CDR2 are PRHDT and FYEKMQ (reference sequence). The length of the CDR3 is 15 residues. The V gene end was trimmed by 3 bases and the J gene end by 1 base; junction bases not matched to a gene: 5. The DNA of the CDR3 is TGTGCCAGCAGCTTCGACAGGGACCCGAACACTGAAGCTTTCTTT. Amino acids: CASSFDRDPNTEAFF.

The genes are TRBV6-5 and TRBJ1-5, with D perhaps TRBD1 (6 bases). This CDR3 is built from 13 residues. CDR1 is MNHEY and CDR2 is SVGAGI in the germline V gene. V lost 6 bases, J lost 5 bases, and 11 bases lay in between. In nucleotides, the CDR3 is TGTGCCAGCAGGGGGGGGGCAGATCAGCCCCAGCATTTT. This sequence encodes CASRGGADQPQHF.

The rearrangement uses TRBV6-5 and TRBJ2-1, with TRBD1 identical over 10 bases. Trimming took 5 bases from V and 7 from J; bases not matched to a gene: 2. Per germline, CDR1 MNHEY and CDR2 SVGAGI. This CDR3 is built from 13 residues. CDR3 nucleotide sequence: TGTGCCAGCAGTCAGGACAGGGGGAATGAGCAGTTCTTC. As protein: CASSQDRGNEQFF.

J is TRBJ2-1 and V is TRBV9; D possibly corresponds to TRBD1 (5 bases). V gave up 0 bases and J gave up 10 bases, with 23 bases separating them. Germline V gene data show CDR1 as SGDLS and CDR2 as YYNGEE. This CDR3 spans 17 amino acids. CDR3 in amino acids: CASSVGVGADSSGEQFF. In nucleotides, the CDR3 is TGTGCCAGCAGCGTAGGTGTAGGGGCAGACTCGTCGGGCGAGCAGTTCTTC.

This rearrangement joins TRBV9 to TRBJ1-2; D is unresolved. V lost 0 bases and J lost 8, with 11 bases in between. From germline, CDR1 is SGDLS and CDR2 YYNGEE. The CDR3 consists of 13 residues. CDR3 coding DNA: TGTGCCAGCAGCGTAGTAGAGGGTTGGGGCTACACCTTC. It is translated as CASSVVEGWGYTF. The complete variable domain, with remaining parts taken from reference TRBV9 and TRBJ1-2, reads DSGVTQTPKHLITATGQRVTLRCSPRSGDLSVYWYQQSLDQGLQFLIQYYNGEERAKGNILERFSAQQFPDLHSELNLSSLELGDSALYFCASSVVEGWGYTFGSGTRLTVV.

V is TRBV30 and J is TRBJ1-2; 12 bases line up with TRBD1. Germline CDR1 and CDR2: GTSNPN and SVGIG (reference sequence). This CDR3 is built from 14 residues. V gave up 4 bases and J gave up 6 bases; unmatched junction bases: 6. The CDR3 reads CAWTRDRGLDGYTF. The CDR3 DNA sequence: TGTGCCTGGACCCGGGACAGGGGGCTCGATGGCTACACCTTC.

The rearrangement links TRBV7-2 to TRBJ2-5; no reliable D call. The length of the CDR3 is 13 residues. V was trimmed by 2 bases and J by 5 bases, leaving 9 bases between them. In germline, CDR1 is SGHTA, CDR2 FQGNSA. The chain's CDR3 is CASSLSTGETQYF. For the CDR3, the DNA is TGTGCCAGCAGCTTATCGACCGGGGAGACCCAGTACTTC.

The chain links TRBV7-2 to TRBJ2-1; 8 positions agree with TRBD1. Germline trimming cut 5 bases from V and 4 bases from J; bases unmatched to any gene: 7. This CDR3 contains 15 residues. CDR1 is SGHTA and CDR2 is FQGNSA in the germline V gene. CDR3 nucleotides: TGTGCCAGCAGCCTACTGGGACAGGCATACAATGAGCAGTTCTTC. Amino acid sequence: CASSLLGQAYNEQFF. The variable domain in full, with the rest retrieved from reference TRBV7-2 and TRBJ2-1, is GAGVSQSPSNKVTEKGKDVELRCDPISGHTALYWYRQSLGQGLEFLIYFQGNSAPDKSGLPSDRFSAERTGGSVSTLTIQRTQQEDSAVYLCASSLLGQAYNEQFFGPGTRLTVL.

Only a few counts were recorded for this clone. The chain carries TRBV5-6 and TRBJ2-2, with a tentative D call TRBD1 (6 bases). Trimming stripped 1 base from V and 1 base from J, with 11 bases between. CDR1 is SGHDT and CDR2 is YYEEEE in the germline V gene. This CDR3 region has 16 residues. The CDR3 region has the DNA TGTGCCAGCAGCTTGTTAGGGGGACAGAACACCGGGGAGCTGTTTTTT. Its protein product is CASSLLGGQNTGELFF.

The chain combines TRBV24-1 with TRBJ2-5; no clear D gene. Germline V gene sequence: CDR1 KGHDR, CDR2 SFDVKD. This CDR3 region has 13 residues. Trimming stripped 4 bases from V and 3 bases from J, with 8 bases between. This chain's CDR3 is CATSDPLKETQYF. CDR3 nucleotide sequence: TGTGCCACCAGTGACCCCCTTAAAGAGACCCAGTACTTC.

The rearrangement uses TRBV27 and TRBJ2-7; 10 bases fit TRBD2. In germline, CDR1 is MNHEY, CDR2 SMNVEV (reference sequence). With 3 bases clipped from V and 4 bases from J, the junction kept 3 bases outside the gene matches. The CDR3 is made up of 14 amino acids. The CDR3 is CASSLTSGFYEQYF. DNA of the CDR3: TGTGCCAGCAGTTTGACTAGCGGGTTTTACGAGCAGTACTTC.

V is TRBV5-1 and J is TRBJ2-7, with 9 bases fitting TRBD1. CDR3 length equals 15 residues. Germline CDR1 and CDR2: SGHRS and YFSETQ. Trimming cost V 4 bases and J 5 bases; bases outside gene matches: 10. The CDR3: CASSPIRDRVDEQYF. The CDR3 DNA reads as TGCGCCAGCAGCCCCATCCGGGACAGGGTGGACGAGCAGTACTTC.

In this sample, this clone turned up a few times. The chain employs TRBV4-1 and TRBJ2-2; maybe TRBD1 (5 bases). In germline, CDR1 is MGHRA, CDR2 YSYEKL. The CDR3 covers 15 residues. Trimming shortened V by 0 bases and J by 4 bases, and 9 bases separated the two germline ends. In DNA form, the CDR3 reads TGCGCCAGCAGCCAAGAGACAGTTGGCACCGGGGAGCTGTTTTTT. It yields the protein CASSQETVGTGELFF.

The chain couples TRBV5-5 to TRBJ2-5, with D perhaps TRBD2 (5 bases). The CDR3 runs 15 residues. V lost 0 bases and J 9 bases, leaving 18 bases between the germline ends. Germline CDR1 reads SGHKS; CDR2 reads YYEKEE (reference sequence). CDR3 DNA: TGTGCCAGCAGCTTGGGGGCAGGACTGCTCGAGGCCCAGTACTTC. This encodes CASSLGAGLLEAQYF.

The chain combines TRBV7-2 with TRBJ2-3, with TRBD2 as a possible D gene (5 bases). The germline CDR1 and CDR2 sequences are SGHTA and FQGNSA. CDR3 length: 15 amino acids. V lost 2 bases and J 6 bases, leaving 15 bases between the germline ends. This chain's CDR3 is CASSLYGLKEDTQYF. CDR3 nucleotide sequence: TGTGCCAGCAGCTTATATGGACTTAAAGAGGATACGCAGTATTTT.

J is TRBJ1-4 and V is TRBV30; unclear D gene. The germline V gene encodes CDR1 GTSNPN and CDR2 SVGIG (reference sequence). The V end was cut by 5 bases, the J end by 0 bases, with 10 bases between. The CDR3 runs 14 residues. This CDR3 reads CAWLNRATNEKLFF. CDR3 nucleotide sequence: TGTGCCTGGCTAAACCGCGCAACTAATGAAAAACTGTTTTTT.

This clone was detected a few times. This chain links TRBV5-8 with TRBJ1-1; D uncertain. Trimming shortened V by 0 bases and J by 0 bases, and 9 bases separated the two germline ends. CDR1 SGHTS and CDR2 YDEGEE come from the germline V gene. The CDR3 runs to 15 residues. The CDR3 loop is CASSLVQKLNTEAFF. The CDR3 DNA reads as TGTGCCAGCAGCTTGGTTCAGAAATTGAACACTGAAGCTTTCTTT.